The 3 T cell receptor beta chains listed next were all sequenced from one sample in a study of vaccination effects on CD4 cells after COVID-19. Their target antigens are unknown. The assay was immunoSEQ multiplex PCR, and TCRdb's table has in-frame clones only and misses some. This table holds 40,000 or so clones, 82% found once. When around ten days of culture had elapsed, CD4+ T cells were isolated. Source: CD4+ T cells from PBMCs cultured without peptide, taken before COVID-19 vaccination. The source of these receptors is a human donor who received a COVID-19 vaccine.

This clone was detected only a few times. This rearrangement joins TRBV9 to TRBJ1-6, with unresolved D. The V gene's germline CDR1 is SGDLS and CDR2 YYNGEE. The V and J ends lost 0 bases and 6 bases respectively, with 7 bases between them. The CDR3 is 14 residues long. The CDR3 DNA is TGTGCCAGCAGCGTAGGGGGAGCTAATTCACCCCTCCACTTT. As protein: CASSVGGANSPLHF. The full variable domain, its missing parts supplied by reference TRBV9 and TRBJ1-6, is DSGVTQTPKHLITATGQRVTLRCSPRSGDLSVYWYQQSLDQGLQFLIQYYNGEERAKGNILERFSAQQFPDLHSELNLSSLELGDSALYFCASSVGGANSPLHFGNGTRLTVT.

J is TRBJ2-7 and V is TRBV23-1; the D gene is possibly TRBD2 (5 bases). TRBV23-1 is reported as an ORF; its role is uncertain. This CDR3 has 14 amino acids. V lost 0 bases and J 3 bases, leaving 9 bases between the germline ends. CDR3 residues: CASSQSPGNYEQYV. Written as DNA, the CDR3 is TGCGCCAGCAGTCAATCTCCGGGGAACTACGAGCAGTACGTC.

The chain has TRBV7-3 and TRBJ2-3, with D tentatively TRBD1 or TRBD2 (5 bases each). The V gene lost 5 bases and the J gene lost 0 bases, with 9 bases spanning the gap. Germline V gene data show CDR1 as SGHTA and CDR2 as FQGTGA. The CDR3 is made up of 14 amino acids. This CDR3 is CASSRDLSTDTQYF. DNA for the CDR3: TGTGCCAGCAGCCGGGACCTTAGCACAGATACGCAGTATTTT.